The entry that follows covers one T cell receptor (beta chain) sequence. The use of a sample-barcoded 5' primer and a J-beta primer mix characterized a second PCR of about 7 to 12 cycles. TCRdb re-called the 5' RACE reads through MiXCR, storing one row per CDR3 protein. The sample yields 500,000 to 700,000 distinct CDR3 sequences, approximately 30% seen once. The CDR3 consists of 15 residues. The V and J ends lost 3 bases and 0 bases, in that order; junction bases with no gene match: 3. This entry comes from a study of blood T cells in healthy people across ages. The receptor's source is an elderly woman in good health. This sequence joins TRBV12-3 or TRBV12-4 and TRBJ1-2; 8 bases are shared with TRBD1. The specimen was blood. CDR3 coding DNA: TGTGCCAGCAGTTTCGGGACAGGAGCTAACTATGGCTACACCTTC. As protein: CASSFGTGANYGYTF.